This T cell receptor beta chain emerged from a study of blood T cell repertoires in COVID-19. Study in general: Acute and convalescent COVID-19 specimens originated in the United States, Italy and Spain. PBMCs, B-cell-depleted T cells, or T cells provided the cDNA or gDNA that made up the material.

Repertoires were generated with immunoSEQ multiplex PCR, while TCRdb's copy carries only in-frame clones and drops some. The sample has around 480,000 clones; around 88% are singletons. Seattle patients were enrolled during active infection and followed longitudinally. This TCR came from a woman aged 45-65 years with COVID-19, enrolled during active disease. The specimen was peripheral blood.

CDR3 DNA: TGTGCCAGCAGCTTACAGGGGGACTATGGCTACACCTTC. Residues: CASSLQGDYGYTF. V gene TRBV3-1 (or the pseudogene TRBV3-2) combines with J gene TRBJ1-2, with 8 bases aligning to TRBD1. The J segment lost 3 bases and the V segment lost 5 bases, leaving 2 bases of the junction unmatched. Germline CDR1 is LGHDT and CDR2 is YNNKEL (reference sequence). The CDR3 contains 13 residues.